The clone carrying this TCR beta chain was observed once. As yet, its antigen is unknown. This entry belongs to a study of shared clonotypes between healthy human individuals. Study information: Donor composition was a couple of women and a few men, aged 18 to 49.

Sequencing used immunoSEQ multiplex PCR; TCRdb keeps in-frame clones, though not all of them. The table has about 2 million clones, over 85% seen once; the top ten hold approximately 1.2%. The naive CD8 fraction comprised CD45RO-negative cells positively selected for CCR7 and excluded terminally differentiated effector memory CD45RA+ cells. V lost 4 bases and J lost 0, with 13 bases in between. Germline V gene sequence: CDR1 MGHRA, CDR2 YSYEKL. The CDR3 spans 15 residues. Whole-study findings and limits: Only blood underwent sampling, and tissue repertoires likely differ.

The J gene is TRBJ2-7, the V gene TRBV4-1, with D tentatively TRBD1 (6 bases). The sequence came from a young man in good health. The sequenced material came from naive CD8+ T cells sorted from blood. The CDR3 DNA reads as TGCGCCAGCAGCCCGCGGACAGCGAGCTCCTACGAGCAGTACTTC. This gives the protein CASSPRTASSYEQYF.